This paragraph covers one T cell receptor beta chain sequence. Its target is unknown. This sample was taken from a study of glioma-infiltrating T cells after dendritic cell vaccination. Primers: 60 V beta forward and 13 J beta reverse. The method was immunoSEQ multiplex PCR; TCRdb's version includes in-frame clones alone and lacks a portion of them. Of tens of thousands of clones listed, roughly four fifths are singletons. The CDR3 is 22 amino acids. V dropped 3 bases and J dropped 0; count of bases not matched to a gene: 18. PBMC were collected before vaccination, two weeks after the third vaccination, and at progression. Study-wide results and limits: Higher TCR clonality did not directly relate to longer survival.

The J gene is TRBJ2-3, the V gene TRBV23-1, with TRBD2 identical over 13 bases. TRBV23-1 is classed as an ORF, of uncertain function. Sample: blood, taken before dendritic cell vaccination. The receptor comes from a human donor with glioblastoma. The CDR3 nucleotides are TGCGCCAGCAGTCATACAGATACCACTAGCGGGAGGGCCACGGGAAGCACAGATACGCAGTATTTT. Encoded protein: CASSHTDTTSGRATGSTDTQYF.